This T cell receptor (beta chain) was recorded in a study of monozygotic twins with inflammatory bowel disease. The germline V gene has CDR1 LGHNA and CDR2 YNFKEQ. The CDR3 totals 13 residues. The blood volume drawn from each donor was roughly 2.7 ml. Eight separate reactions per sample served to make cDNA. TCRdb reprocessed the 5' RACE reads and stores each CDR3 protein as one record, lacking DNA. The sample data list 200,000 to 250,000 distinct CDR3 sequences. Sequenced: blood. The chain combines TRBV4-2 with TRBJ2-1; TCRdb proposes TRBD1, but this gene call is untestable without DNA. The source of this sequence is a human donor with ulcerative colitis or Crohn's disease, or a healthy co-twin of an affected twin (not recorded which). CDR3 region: CASSQGSGTVQFF.